This T cell receptor beta chain originates from a study of T-cell reconstitution after alpha-beta-depleted transplantation in children. V shed 5 bases and J 3 bases; nucleotides not matched to a gene: 10. This CDR3 spans 15 amino acids. Germline loops: CDR1 SGHAT, CDR2 FQNNGV. Study-level results: Surviving recipient T cells and thymic progenitors accounted for the high day-60 TCRbeta diversity observed in some patients. From newly produced T cells came most of the T-cell counts and diversity one year after transplant. Several hundred expanded graft clones reportedly were the source of alpha-beta T cells about two months after transplant.

For this clonotype: Its cognate antigen is unknown.

Unique molecular identifiers were used to barcode this TCRbeta library. Each CDR3 protein is one row after TCRdb ran MiXCR on the PCR reads. The data show 750,000 to 950,000 distinct CDR3 sequences, with approximately 15% seen just once and under 6% held by the top ten. This clonotype originated in a male patient younger than 18 who had a stem cell transplant for acute lymphoblastic leukemia, so the T cells may come from the graft donor. The chain links TRBV11-2 to TRBJ2-7, with 7 bases aligning to TRBD2. Sample: PBMCs, mostly from graft donor cells, taken 360 days after TCRalphabeta/CD19-depleted stem cell transplant. The CDR3 DNA reads as TGTGCCAGCAGCCGAGGGAGGGGCCATTTCTACGAGCAGTACTTC. Translation: CASSRGRGHFYEQYF.